What follows is one T cell receptor (beta chain) and its context. Its antigen is not yet known. There are no base qualities to consult, and no much larger clone falls within one base. Library prep was done by the immunoSEQ multiplex PCR assay. For the multiplex PCR, a mixture combining 60 forward primers for TCR Vbeta segments and 13 reverse primers for TCR Jbeta segments was used. A multiplex PCR assay on genomic DNA amplified the CDR3 region of rearranged TCR beta genes. On the Illumina HiSeq System, the amplified TCR beta libraries were sequenced as 87-base-pair reads. Under the source paper's analysis protocol: Across the 670 or so repertoires, a later analysis counted roughly 77 million unique TCR beta chains, approximately 12 million of which were shared by at least two donors. Raw reads were error-corrected and collapsed into unique sequences with a nearest-neighbor algorithm that merged closely related sequences to remove PCR and sequencing errors. To assign V, D and J gene segments, CDR3 sequences were aligned to IMGT reference sequences. For a sequence to be retained, a match of at least six nucleotides was required to both a V gene segment and a J gene segment. A rearrangement was called productive if the CDR3 had no stop codons and remained in frame with V and J, and every other rearrangement was called non-productive. CDR3 was defined according to IMGT convention as the region running from the second conserved V-encoded cysteine to the conserved J-encoded phenylalanine. Sequences without an unambiguous match to a single V gene segment were excluded from the earlier analysis of 450 to 650 of the donors. An earlier analysis of around 600 of the donors classified V segments as functional when productive rearrangements were above 56.7% and as segregating when the standard deviation between donors was above 5%. A statistical classification framework was built to diagnose cytomegalovirus status from the catalog of TCR beta chain sequences. In a later analysis, V and J genes were assigned by comparing TCR nucleotide sequences against IMGT/GENE-DB human TR gene sequences. In a later analysis, CDR3 sequences and most-parsimonious VDJ recombination scenarios were assigned using the TCRdist pipeline. In a later analysis, each TCR beta chain was defined by its CDR3 amino acid sequence together with its V-gene family, and reads lacking a unique V-gene family were excluded. As a way to deal with suspected cross-contamination and a sequencing artifact, a later analysis dropped more than 500 nucleotide sequences that were highly shared and had low generation probability. For each public chain, a later analysis derived a clonal expansion index from normalized ranks of inferred template counts within each repertoire. Generation probabilities in a later analysis came from a VDJ recombination model fitted to out-of-frame rearrangements, and those results were checked against IGoR. A later analysis scored TCR-TCR, TCR-HLA and TCR-CMV co-occurrence with hypergeometric tests, applying a repertoire-size bias correction to TCR pairs. A later analysis estimated false discovery rates by permuting HLA or CMV assignments 20 times. In a later analysis, co-occurring TCRs were grouped with DBSCAN, and TCRdist sequence similarity was added when clustering was performed within HLA-allele-positive subsets. Co-occurrence clustering excluded repertoires with fewer than 30,000 or more than 120,000 public chains, plus five with anomalous nucleotide sharing. As stored in TCRdb, this immuneACCESS dataset retains in-frame rearrangements with V and J assigned. A fraction of the clones does not appear; measured against another copy, unresolved V genes explain less than half of the discrepancy, and the remainder lacks a known reason. The V and J calls and the clone size are those of that table, but D and trimming were determined from the DNA. Counted in this sample were under 150,000 clones; about 79% of them appeared once. 1.7% of the sample is taken by the ten largest.

This sample is part of a study of cytomegalovirus exposure and HLA in healthy donors (dated by TCRdb to 2015 to 2018). Background on the whole study: In an earlier analysis of approximately 500 of the donors, less than 350 Gb of sequence data and roughly 100 million unique TCR beta sequences from about 179 million T cells were reported. Approximately 310 gigabases of sequencing data and 70 million to 100 million unique TCR sequences were included in an early release covering about 620 HLA-typed donors. Of the 398 genotyped donors, approximately 81% were placed in the genetic ancestry cluster associated with self-reported Caucasian donors. The study aimed to test whether cataloging public T cell receptors could reveal signatures of past pathogen exposure. The study profiled the T cell repertoires of 550 to 700 subjects by immunosequencing and related them to cytomegalovirus serostatus. A separate validation cohort of over a hundred different subjects was used in addition to the roughly 700-subject first cohort. The study combined high-throughput TCR immunosequencing, statistical association of individual TCRs with disease status, and machine learning to predict cytomegalovirus infection status. To study patterns of TCR occurrence, a later analysis re-analyzed previously published TCR beta repertoires from more than 550 donors and added high-resolution HLA genotyping. Rather than drawing on any new phenotypic data, the later analysis identified candidate immune exposures from TCR beta sequences and the way those sequences occurred across donors. In an earlier analysis of roughly 600 of the donors, high-throughput TCR beta sequencing was used to judge whether each TCR beta V gene segment behaved as functional or pseudogenic. Donor age, sex, ethnicity and CMV serostatus were collected together with the repertoire data. A later genetic analysis took genome-wide SNP genotypes for about three fifths of the roughly 700 donors and used that subset as a discovery cohort. Every discovery cohort repertoire had been produced on one sequencing platform. Class I and class II HLA loci were covered by the typing at four-digit resolution. The number of typed donors differed by locus: roughly 629-640 for A, B, C, DRB1 and DQB1; approximately 540 for DQA1; 606 for DPA1; and some 470 for DPB1. Because of strong linkage in the cohort, roughly five DR-DQ haplotypes were treated as single units for association and clustering. On average, about 240,000 unique TCR beta nucleotide sequences were sequenced per donor among a few hundred genotyped donors of the cohort, with around 19% of those sequences being non-productive.

Overall study outcomes, separate from this receptor: When HLA alleles, especially DR and DQ, strongly co-occurred, attributing TCR associations to individual alleles was difficult. Compared with equally common non-associated chains, HLA-associated TCR beta chains in a later analysis were more clonally expanded and had lower generation probabilities. Because HLA typing was unavailable for some donors at each locus, only the typed subset was used in association tests. In a later analysis, the rate of TCR association differed among HLA loci, with DRB1 alleles having the most associated TCRs and HLA-C alleles having the fewest. A later analysis found that most CMV-associated TCR beta chains appeared HLA-restricted, with HLA associations seemingly driven largely by CMV exposure. In an earlier analysis of about 550 of the donors, most TCR beta V segments were observed in productive rearrangements about 90% or about 30% of the time, broadly matching IMGT annotations. Cytomegalovirus status was reported to be diagnosed by the classifier with high specificity and sensitivity in both the original and validation cohorts. The study listed approximately 150 TCR beta chains as associated with cytomegalovirus. Correlated functional status among segregating V segments might reflect linkage disequilibrium, but an unknown experimental factor could not be ruled out. Sequencing depth was assumed to be roughly uniform across donors in the presence/absence analyses, though that assumption may not hold. A later analysis reported that several top co-occurrence clusters appeared linked to parvovirus B19, influenza, CMV and Epstein-Barr virus. A further reported finding was that TCR beta sequences accurately predicted the HLA-A and HLA-B alleles for most subjects in the first cohort. The only immune exposure information available for the cohort was CMV serostatus. In vitro tests confirmed that three of the cytomegalovirus-associated TCR beta chains recognize cytomegalovirus antigens. A cluster of highly shared sequence variants was judged likely to represent a technical artifact of the sequencing pipeline. In a later genetic analysis, a missense DCLRE1C variant was associated with V-gene and J-gene trimming of TCR beta chains, and the association was replicated in an independent cohort. Some 16 rarely observed V segments, including chromosome 9 orphons, were excluded from the earlier analysis of several hundred of the donors because counts were too low. In a later genetic analysis, fewer N-insertions in productive TCRs were reported among donors in an Asian-associated ancestry cluster than the 666-donor mean. Only TCR beta chains were sequenced in this cohort, and the absence of alpha or paired-chain data limited detectable features. Specific HLA alleles were associated with 15,000 to 20,000 TCR beta sequences at a false discovery rate of 0.05 in a later analysis. The authors suggested that the approach could potentially be extended to other disease states and immunological phenotypes. Most TCR sequences were observed very rarely across donors, whereas some public TCRs were present in many individuals.

In total, 666 healthy bone marrow donors made up the cohort. At the time of sampling, all cohort members were nominally healthy, though unrecorded immune exposures were likely present. The donor tested CMV seronegative, placing the donor among the 350 or so seronegative members of the cohort. A peripheral blood sample was provided by each donor, and peripheral blood mononuclear cells were used for TCR beta sequencing. Genomic DNA extraction from the blood cell samples was performed with the Qiagen DNeasy Blood Extraction Kit. This receptor was taken from a woman aged 25 to 45 in good health and CMV-seronegative. The sample comprised PBMCs.

The CDR3 amino acid sequence is: CASKRGNTEAFF. The sequence in DNA is TGTGCCAGTAAACGCGGGAACACTGAAGCTTTCTTT. The receptor chain draws on TRBV6-5 and TRBJ1-1, with the D gene call left open. The V and J ends are trimmed by 9 bases and 1 base, leaving 9 bases between them. The germline V gene provides CDR1 MNHEY and CDR2 SVGAGI. The CDR3, cysteine through phenylalanine, is 12 amino acids long. CDR3 DNA only is kept here, 36 bases in frame from base 1.